A selection of T cell receptor beta chains follows, all from one sample in a study of T cell repertoires in cytomegalovirus infection. Which antigens these TCRs recognize remains unknown. TCRdb independently ran MiXCR on the reads; one entry per CDR3 protein. The sample has 230,000 or so distinct CDR3 sequences; around 35% are singletons. Sequenced material: CD8+ T cells from cultured PBMCs, taken from culture after CMV antigen stimulation. The receptor source for this set is a human donor in good health (CMV status not recorded). Some clones in this sample may be carry-over from other donors' samples. Each CDR3 is given with its conserved first and last residue. Each record gives: D gene, J gene, clone size, V gene, CDR3 length, CDR3 DNA, CDR3 protein. A D gene is named only where the DNA matches it firmly. Rows may omit the clone size; those that give it use once, few, many or a size class.

d_call: -; j_call: TRBJ2-5; clone_size: few; v_call: TRBV12-3/TRBV12-4; cdr3_length: 16; cdr3_nt: TGTGCCAGCAGTTTAGAAGGGAACAGCGAGCAGGAGACCCAGTACTTC; cdr3_aa: CASSLEGNSEQETQYF
d_call: -; j_call: TRBJ2-1; clone_size: few; v_call: TRBV6-5; cdr3_length: 14; cdr3_nt: TGTGCCAGCACCGGCCCGAGCTCCTACAATGAGCAGTTCTTC; cdr3_aa: CASTGPSSYNEQFF
d_call: -; j_call: TRBJ2-7; clone_size: -; v_call: TRBV7-9; cdr3_length: 17; cdr3_nt: TGTGCCAGCAGCTCAGGAGGGGGCGGGAGTGAATCCTACGAGCAGTACTTC; cdr3_aa: CASSSGGGGSESYEQYF
d_call: TRBD2; j_call: TRBJ2-5; clone_size: -; v_call: TRBV11-2; cdr3_length: 17; cdr3_nt: TGTGCCAGCAGCTTAGATCACTCGAGCGGGAGGGTGGGGACCCAGTACTTC; cdr3_aa: CASSLDHSSGRVGTQYF
d_call: -; j_call: TRBJ2-7; clone_size: -; v_call: TRBV4-1; cdr3_length: 16; cdr3_nt: TGCGCCAGCAGCCAAGAATTCCGGGGGTCTTTGGACGAGCAGTACTTC; cdr3_aa: CASSQEFRGSLDEQYF
d_call: -; j_call: TRBJ1-1; clone_size: -; v_call: TRBV7-3; cdr3_length: 17; cdr3_nt: TGTGCCAGCAGCTTAACCGGGGGGGATCTGGCGAACACTGAAGCTTTCTTT; cdr3_aa: CASSLTGGDLANTEAFF
d_call: -; j_call: TRBJ1-2; clone_size: -; v_call: TRBV7-2; cdr3_length: 14; cdr3_nt: TGTGCCAGCAGCTTAGATGCAGGGTTCTATGGCTACACCTTC; cdr3_aa: CASSLDAGFYGYTF
d_call: -; j_call: TRBJ2-1; clone_size: few; v_call: TRBV2; cdr3_length: 13; cdr3_nt: TGTGCCAGACGCGCGGGGAGCAAGAATGAGCAGTTCTTC; cdr3_aa: CARRAGSKNEQFF
d_call: -; j_call: TRBJ2-5; clone_size: -; v_call: TRBV13; cdr3_length: 16; cdr3_nt: TGTGCCAGCAGCTTGGGACGCGGGGGCCCTCAAGGGACCCAGTACTTC; cdr3_aa: CASSLGRGGPQGTQYF
d_call: TRBD1; j_call: TRBJ1-1; clone_size: few; v_call: TRBV12-3/TRBV12-4; cdr3_length: 12; cdr3_nt: TGTGCCAGCAGTTCGGACAGGCGAAGAGCTTTCTTT; cdr3_aa: CASSSDRRRAFF
d_call: -; j_call: TRBJ1-3; clone_size: -; v_call: TRBV27; cdr3_length: 15; cdr3_nt: TGTGCCAGCAGTTCCTCCGGGCTCTCTGGAAACACCATATATTTT; cdr3_aa: CASSSSGLSGNTIYF
d_call: -; j_call: TRBJ2-7; clone_size: -; v_call: TRBV7-3; cdr3_length: 14; cdr3_nt: TGTGCCAGCAGCTCCGGGACCAACTACGTTGAGCAGTACTTC; cdr3_aa: CASSSGTNYVEQYF
d_call: -; j_call: TRBJ2-3; clone_size: few; v_call: TRBV12-3/TRBV12-4; cdr3_length: 14; cdr3_nt: TGTGCCAGCAGTTTAAGTCTCGCGGCAGATACGCAGTATTTT; cdr3_aa: CASSLSLAADTQYF
d_call: -; j_call: TRBJ2-4; clone_size: -; v_call: TRBV5-5; cdr3_length: 15; cdr3_nt: TGTGCCAGCAGCCAGTCCCAGGTAGCCAAAAACATTCAGTACTTC; cdr3_aa: CASSQSQVAKNIQYF
d_call: -; j_call: TRBJ1-6; clone_size: -; v_call: TRBV25-1; cdr3_length: 14; cdr3_nt: TGTGCCAGCAGCGCCCTTACAACTAATTCACCCCTCCACTTT; cdr3_aa: CASSALTTNSPLHF
d_call: TRBD2; j_call: TRBJ2-7; clone_size: -; v_call: TRBV28; cdr3_length: 19; cdr3_nt: TGTGCCAGCAGTCCTACCGGGACTAGCGGGTCCAGCAGGTCCTACGAGCAGTACTTC; cdr3_aa: CASSPTGTSGSSRSYEQYF
d_call: -; j_call: TRBJ2-7; clone_size: -; v_call: TRBV27; cdr3_length: 15; cdr3_nt: TGTGCCAGCAGTTTAAGGGAACGGGCCCCCTACGAGCAGTACTTC; cdr3_aa: CASSLRERAPYEQYF
d_call: -; j_call: TRBJ2-3; clone_size: -; v_call: TRBV9; cdr3_length: 15; cdr3_nt: TGTGCCAGCAGCGTAGGGGCGGGTAGCCCAGATACGCAGTATTTT; cdr3_aa: CASSVGAGSPDTQYF